One and the same sample provided the 32 T cell receptor beta chains below, sequenced in a study of blood T cell repertoires in COVID-19. Using immunoSEQ multiplex PCR, the repertoire was profiled, and TCRdb retains in-frame clones only, with some absent. The sample includes 100,000 to 150,000 clones, over 70% of them seen just once. Sequencing was carried out using peripheral blood. The receptors derive from a woman aged 50 to 60 with acute or convalescent COVID-19.

This chain joins TRBV15 and TRBJ1-1; no clear D. V shed 0 bases and J shed 0 bases, with 8 bases lying between them. The CDR3 runs to 15 residues. The germline V gene encodes CDR1 LNHNV and CDR2 YYDKDF (reference sequence). The CDR3 loop is CATSREAGLNTEAFF. The CDR3, as DNA: TGTGCCACCAGCAGAGAAGCAGGATTGAACACTGAAGCTTTCTTT.

The chain uses TRBV11-3 and TRBJ2-3; the match to TRBD2 covers 11 bases. This CDR3 is 16 amino acids long. Germline CDR1 and CDR2: SGHNT and YENEEA. The ends lost 5 bases at V and 6 bases at J; junction bases unmatched: 10. The CDR3 region has the DNA TGTGCCAGCAGCGAACAGGGACTAGCGGCCGGGGATACGCAGTATTTT. It is translated as CASSEQGLAAGDTQYF.

The chain recombines TRBV11-3 with TRBJ2-3; 13 bases agree with TRBD2. This CDR3 is built from 16 residues. V shed 5 bases and J 2 bases; nucleotides not matched to a gene: 4. The germline V gene has CDR1 SGHNT and CDR2 YENEEA. The CDR3 loop is CASSPGTSGTTDTQYF. Here the CDR3 DNA reads TGTGCCAGCAGCCCAGGGACTAGCGGGACCACAGATACGCAGTATTTT.

The rearrangement joins TRBV10-1 to TRBJ1-1; a possible D gene is TRBD1 (5 bases). This CDR3 has 13 amino acids. V lost 5 bases and J lost 8, with 15 bases in between. The germline CDR1 and CDR2 sequences are WNHNN and SYGVQD (reference sequence). This chain's CDR3 is CASSKQEGGEAFF. The CDR3 nucleotides are TGCGCCAGCAGTAAACAGGAGGGTGGGGAAGCTTTCTTT.

The J gene is TRBJ1-5, the V gene TRBV28, with D uncertain. V lost 4 bases and J 7 bases, leaving 11 bases between the germline ends. CDR3 length: 13 amino acids. Germline V gene lookup returns CDR1 MDHEN and CDR2 SYDVKM. CDR3 nucleotide sequence: TGTGCCAGCAGTTACCTCTCTAGCCAGCCCCAGCATTTT. It specifies CASSYLSSQPQHF. Based on the CDR3 plus reference TRBV28 and TRBJ1-5, the full variable domain is DVKVTQSSRYLVKRTGEKVFLECVQDMDHENMFWYRQDPGLGLRLIYFSYDVKMKEKGDIPEGYSVSREKKERFSLILESASTNQTSMYLCASSYLSSQPQHFGDGTRLSIL.

The chain joins TRBV5-5 to TRBJ1-6; D unclear. V was clipped by 0 bases and J by 10 bases, with 8 bases between them. Germline CDR1 reads SGHKS; CDR2 reads YYEKEE (reference sequence). The CDR3 sequence is 13 residues long. The CDR3 sequence: CASSLAPGSPLHF. The CDR3, as DNA: TGTGCCAGCAGCTTGGCCCCGGGATCACCCCTCCACTTT.

This chain uses TRBV10-1 with TRBJ2-5, with D perhaps matching TRBD2 (5 bases). The CDR3 is made up of 15 amino acids. Trimming stripped 4 bases from V and 5 bases from J, with 17 bases between. Germline CDR1 reads WNHNN; CDR2 reads SYGVQD (reference sequence). The CDR3 DNA reads as TGCGCCAGCAGTGCTCACTTCACCGGGATGGAGACCCAGTACTTC. Translation gives CASSAHFTGMETQYF.

V is TRBV5-4 and J is TRBJ2-5; D remains ambiguous. Germline CDR1 and CDR2: SGHNT and YYREEE (reference sequence). Trimming stripped 0 bases from V and 1 base from J, with 4 bases between. The CDR3 sequence is 13 residues long. The CDR3 is CASSLVAQETQYF. The CDR3 nucleotides read TGTGCCAGCAGCTTGGTGGCCCAAGAGACCCAGTACTTC.

The chain employs TRBV10-1 and TRBJ2-1, with TRBD2 matching over 11 bases. This CDR3 comprises 14 residues. Germline CDR1 and CDR2: WNHNN and SYGVQD (reference sequence). J was trimmed by 4 bases and V by 6 bases; bases with no gene match: 2. The CDR3 nucleotides read TGCGCCAGCAGCCTAGCGGGGGGATACAATGAGCAGTTCTTC. This codes for CASSLAGGYNEQFF.

The chain links TRBV25-1 to TRBJ1-1, with D unresolved. Germline CDR1 is MGHDK and CDR2 is SYGVNS. Trimming took off 8 bases at V and 4 bases at J, with 8 bases between the two ends. The CDR3 loop spans 11 amino acids. This chain's CDR3 is CASRRSTEAFF. Written as DNA, the CDR3 is TGTGCCAGCCGGAGGAGCACTGAAGCTTTCTTT.

The V gene is TRBV18, the J gene TRBJ1-6; tentatively, D is TRBD1 (5 bases). The CDR3 runs 15 residues. Germline V gene lookup returns CDR1 KGHSH and CDR2 LQKENI. Trimming shortened V by 6 bases and J by 5 bases, and 14 bases separated the two germline ends. CDR3 sequence reads: CASSRTDTNNSPLHF. CDR3 nucleotide sequence: TGTGCCAGCTCGCGCACGGACACCAATAATTCACCCCTCCACTTT.

The table lists this clone with a few counts. The chain links TRBV7-2 to TRBJ1-5; D unresolved. Germline V gene sequence: CDR1 SGHTA, CDR2 FQGNSA. This CDR3 spans 12 amino acids. Trimming shortened V by 5 bases and J by 7 bases, and 9 bases separated the two germline ends. The CDR3 spells CASSASGQPQHF. The CDR3 coding sequence is TGTGCCAGCAGCGCCTCGGGGCAGCCCCAGCATTTT.

To note about this clone: The identical CDR3 is also encoded by other nucleotide sequences in the sample. The chain uses TRBV5-1 and TRBJ1-3, with D perhaps matching TRBD1 (6 bases). Germline V lookup: CDR1 SGHRS, CDR2 YFSETQ. This CDR3 has 13 amino acids. Trimming removed 4 bases at V and 4 bases at J, with 9 bases between. CDR3 loop: CASSQGSGNTIYF. Written as DNA, the CDR3 is TGCGCCAGCAGCCAGGGGTCGGGAAACACCATATATTTT.

The chain has TRBV9 and TRBJ2-5; 9 bases fit TRBD2. The germline CDR1 and CDR2 sequences are SGDLS and YYNGEE. The CDR3 totals 15 residues. After removal of 2 bases from V and 0 bases from J, the junction contained 2 bases not matched to a gene. Written as DNA, the CDR3 is TGTGCCAGCAGCGTTAGCGGGGGAAACCAAGAGACCCAGTACTTC. Translating gives CASSVSGGNQETQYF. Variable domain in full (rest from reference TRBV9 and TRBJ2-5): DSGVTQTPKHLITATGQRVTLRCSPRSGDLSVYWYQQSLDQGLQFLIQYYNGEERAKGNILERFSAQQFPDLHSELNLSSLELGDSALYFCASSVSGGNQETQYFGPGTRLLVL.

This chain links TRBV21-1 with TRBJ2-1; the table's D gene call, TRBD1, was not cross checked with the DNA. TRBV21-1 is a known pseudogene. The CDR3 extends over 15 amino acids. DNA for the CDR3: TGTGCCAGCAGCAACCCGGGACAGGGGGACAATGAGCAGTTCTTC. It yields the protein CASSNPGQGDNEQFF.

This clone turned up a few times. This chain links TRBV7-9 with TRBJ2-7; TRBD2 agrees at 8 bases. Germline V lookup: CDR1 SEHNR, CDR2 FQNEAQ (reference sequence). After removal of 0 bases from V and 0 bases from J, the junction contained 4 bases not matched to a gene. This CDR3 region has 16 residues. CDR3 amino acids: CASSLASGILSYEQYF. DNA for the CDR3: TGTGCCAGCAGCTTAGCTAGCGGGATACTCTCCTACGAGCAGTACTTC. Full variable domain (rest looked up from reference TRBV7-9 and TRBJ2-7): DTGVSQNPRHKITKRGQNVTFRCDPISEHNRLYWYRQTLGQGPEFLTYFQNEAQLEKSRLLSDRFSAERPKGSFSTLEIQRTEQGDSAMYLCASSLASGILSYEQYFGPGTRLTVT.

The rearrangement links TRBV2 to TRBJ1-2; D is possibly TRBD1 (6 bases). Germline assignment: CDR1 SNHLY and CDR2 FYNNEI. The CDR3 is made up of 13 amino acids. V was trimmed by 7 bases and J by 4 bases, leaving 13 bases between them. CDR3 in DNA: TGTGCCAGCACCCTGACAGGAACCTATGGCTACACCTTC. It translates to CASTLTGTYGYTF.

The chain recombines TRBV28 with TRBJ1-6; D gene ambiguous. CDR3 size: 15 residues. V was clipped by 5 bases and J by 7 bases, with 15 bases between them. Germline CDR1 reads MDHEN; CDR2 reads SYDVKM. CDR3 amino acids: CASSKYGRGNSPLHF. The CDR3 DNA reads as TGTGCCAGCAGTAAATACGGACGGGGAAATTCACCCCTCCACTTT.

The gene calls are TRBV6-6 and TRBJ2-3; 8 bases are shared with TRBD1. The germline CDR1 and CDR2 sequences are MNHNY and SVGAGI (reference sequence). V gave up 6 bases and J gave up 13 bases; unmatched junction bases: 15. There are 14 residues in the CDR3. CDR3 sequence reads: CASSNSISGQGKYF. CDR3 nucleotide sequence: TGTGCCAGCAGCAACAGCATTTCAGGACAGGGAAAGTATTTT.

A few counts support this clone. The V gene is TRBV30, the J gene TRBJ1-5; 10 nucleotides match TRBD1. The V and J ends lost 1 base and 9 bases, in that order; junction bases with no gene match: 3. The V gene's germline CDR1 is GTSNPN and CDR2 SVGIG (reference sequence). This CDR3 has 13 amino acids. This CDR3 is CAWSGQGARPQHF. In DNA, the CDR3 is TGTGCCTGGAGTGGACAGGGGGCGAGGCCCCAGCATTTT.

This clone was seen a few times. V gene TRBV9 combines with J gene TRBJ1-4, with D perhaps matching TRBD1 (6 bases). This CDR3 comprises 15 residues. V was trimmed by 0 bases and J by 5 bases, leaving 11 bases between them. Germline assignment: CDR1 SGDLS and CDR2 YYNGEE. CDR3 sequence: CASSVEGHGNEKLFF. The DNA for the CDR3 is TGTGCCAGCAGCGTAGAGGGACACGGCAATGAAAAACTGTTTTTT.

The chain combines TRBV10-3 with TRBJ2-1; 10 nucleotides agree with TRBD2. The germline V gene has CDR1 ENHRY and CDR2 SYGVKD. Unmatched junction bases numbered 9, after V lost 7 bases and J lost 6 bases. The CDR3 totals 15 residues. This CDR3 is CAITSSGSGVNEQFF. The CDR3 bases are TGTGCCATCACCTCTAGCGGGAGTGGGGTCAATGAGCAGTTCTTC.

The gene calls are TRBV6-6 and TRBJ1-6, with 9 positions matching TRBD1. Trimming at V came to 0 bases and at J to 10 bases, leaving 7 bases not matched to a gene. The V gene's germline CDR1 is MNHNY and CDR2 SVGAGI (reference sequence). The CDR3 is made up of 16 amino acids. The CDR3 DNA sequence: TGTGCCAGCAGTTACTCGACAGGGGGGACGGGATCACCCCTCCACTTT. The encoded protein is CASSYSTGGTGSPLHF.

V usage is TRBV30 and J usage is TRBJ2-7; perhaps TRBD1 as D (6 bases). Deletions cut 5 bases from V and 6 bases from J, with 11 bases between. The CDR3 is 11 amino acids. Germline V lookup: CDR1 GTSNPN, CDR2 SVGIG (reference sequence). CDR3 in DNA: TGTGCCTGGTCACAGGGTCGCGAGCAGTACTTC. As protein: CAWSQGREQYF.

The count of this clone is one. This chain joins TRBV5-6 and TRBJ1-5; tentative D call: TRBD1 (5 bases). The germline V and J ends were trimmed by 4 bases and 5 bases, with 7 bases remaining between them. This CDR3 region has 12 residues. The germline CDR1 and CDR2 sequences are SGHDT and YYEEEE. The CDR3 coding sequence is TGTGCCAGCAGCCGGGGGGATCAGCCCCAGCATTTT. Translating it yields CASSRGDQPQHF.

This rearrangement joins TRBV12-5 to TRBJ2-7; TRBD1 matches 9 bases. V was clipped by 3 bases and J by 2 bases; unmatched bases: 5. The CDR3 extends over 15 amino acids. The germline gives CDR1 LGHNT, CDR2 FRNRAP. The CDR3 is CASGFQDRGTYEQYF. DNA of the CDR3: TGTGCTAGTGGTTTTCAGGACAGGGGAACCTACGAGCAGTACTTC.

This clone has a single count. The chain employs TRBV7-9 and TRBJ2-7, with 8 bases identical to TRBD1. The germline CDR1 and CDR2 sequences are SEHNR and FQNEAQ (reference sequence). The CDR3 runs 15 residues. Trimming at V came to 3 bases and at J to 5 bases, leaving 9 bases not matched to a gene. The DNA of the CDR3 is TGTGCCAGCAGCTTGCTCTCAGGGGGCGTCGACGAGCAGTACTTC. This gives the protein CASSLLSGGVDEQYF.

The genes are TRBV20-1 and TRBJ1-6; D call uncertain. Germline V gene sequence: CDR1 DFQATT, CDR2 SNEGSKA (reference sequence). V was shortened by 3 bases and J by 9 bases, with 12 bases between the two germline ends. The CDR3 consists of 13 residues. The CDR3 reads CSASSGLGSPLHF. The CDR3 DNA reads TGCAGTGCTAGTAGCGGTTTGGGTTCACCCCTCCACTTT.

The chain employs TRBV19 and TRBJ1-1; a weak D match, TRBD1 (6 bases). Trimming stripped 10 bases from V and 4 bases from J, with 16 bases between. CDR3 size: 13 residues. In germline, CDR1 is LNHDA, CDR2 SQIVND (reference sequence). This CDR3 reads CATTGQPGTEAFF. As DNA, the CDR3 is TGTGCCACCACCGGACAGCCCGGCACTGAAGCTTTCTTT. Full variable domain (remainder filled in from reference TRBV19 and TRBJ1-1): DGGITQSPKYLFRKEGQNVTLSCEQNLNHDAMYWYRQDPGQGLRLIYYSQIVNDFQKGDIAEGYSVSREKKESFPLTVTSAQKNPTAFYLCATTGQPGTEAFFGQGTRLTVV.

This chain uses TRBV3-1 (or the pseudogene TRBV3-2) with TRBJ1-1; D is perhaps TRBD1 (5 bases). Trimming cost V 6 bases and J 2 bases, with 10 bases left between them. The germline CDR1 and CDR2 sequences are LGHDT and YNNKEL (reference sequence). The CDR3 consists of 13 residues. This chain's CDR3 is CASSPDSNTEAFF. The CDR3 nucleotides read TGTGCCAGCAGTCCTGACAGTAACACTGAAGCTTTCTTT.

The chain recombines TRBV24-1 with TRBJ1-2; 7 bases agree with TRBD1. V gave up 4 bases and J gave up 7 bases; unmatched junction bases: 11. The CDR3 loop spans 15 amino acids. From germline, CDR1 is KGHDR and CDR2 SFDVKD. CDR3 nucleotide sequence: TGTGCCACCAGTGAGGGTCGGACAGGTTGGAGTGGCTACACCTTC. Amino acids: CATSEGRTGWSGYTF.

The chain has TRBV6-5 and TRBJ2-7; tentatively, D is TRBD1 (5 bases). The CDR3 runs to 12 residues. Trimming removed 10 bases at V and 3 bases at J, with 13 bases between. CDR1 is MNHEY and CDR2 is SVGAGI in the germline V gene. CDR3 bases: TGTGCCACCAAGGACATAGACTACGAGCAGTACTTC. It translates to CATKDIDYEQYF.